The TCR beta chain described here comes from a study of CD8 T cells in ankylosing spondylitis. Study-wide findings and caveats: Ankylosing spondylitis blood seemed to carry a telltale TCR beta motif made of seven or eight highly homologous variants. Matched ankylosing spondylitis synovial fluid reportedly showed significant enrichment of disease-linked clones. Disease-associated clones were CD8+ and fairly uncommon in peripheral blood.

Note on this clonotype: Its antigen is undetermined.

Using quantitative 5'-RACE with molecular barcodes, the authors made TCR beta libraries. A single record per CDR3 protein comes from TCRdb applying MiXCR to the 5' RACE reads. The table has 700,000 to 1,000,000 distinct CDR3 sequences, 12% seen once. The CDR3 covers 14 residues. V lost 2 bases, J lost 6 bases, and 11 bases lay in between. Looked up from germline, CDR1 is MNHEY and CDR2 is SVGAGI. This chain joins TRBV6-5 and TRBJ2-1, with D possibly being TRBD2 (5 bases). Specimen: blood, either unsorted or a sorted T cell fraction (not recorded which). This TCR derives from a male donor with ankylosing spondylitis. CDR3 nucleotides: TGTGCCAGCAGTTACCCCGGCGGAGGCAATGAGCAGTTCTTC. It specifies CASSYPGGGNEQFF.